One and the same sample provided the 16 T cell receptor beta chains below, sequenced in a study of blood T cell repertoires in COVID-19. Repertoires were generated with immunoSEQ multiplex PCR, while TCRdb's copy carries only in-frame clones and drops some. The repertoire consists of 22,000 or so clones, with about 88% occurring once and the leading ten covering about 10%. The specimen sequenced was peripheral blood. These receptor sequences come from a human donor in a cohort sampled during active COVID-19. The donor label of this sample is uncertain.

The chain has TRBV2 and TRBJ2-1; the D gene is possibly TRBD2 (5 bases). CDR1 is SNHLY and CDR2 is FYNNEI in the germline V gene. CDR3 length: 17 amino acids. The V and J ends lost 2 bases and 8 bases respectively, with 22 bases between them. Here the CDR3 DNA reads TGTGCCAGCAGTGAAAAGGTTGTACCACCCCTGAGGGATGAGCAGTTCTTC. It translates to CASSEKVVPPLRDEQFF.

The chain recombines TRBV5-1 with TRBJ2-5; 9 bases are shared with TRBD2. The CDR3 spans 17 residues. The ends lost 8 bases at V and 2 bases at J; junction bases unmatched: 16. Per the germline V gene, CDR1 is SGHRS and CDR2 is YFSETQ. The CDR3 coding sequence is TGCGCCAGAAAGATGGAGACTAGCGGCACCTTGCAAGAGACCCAGTACTTC. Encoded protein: CARKMETSGTLQETQYF. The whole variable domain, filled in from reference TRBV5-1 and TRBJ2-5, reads KAGVTQTPRYLIKTRGQQVTLSCSPISGHRSVSWYQQTPGQGLQFLFEYFSETQRNKGNFPGRFSGRQFSNSRSEMNVSTLELGDSALYLCARKMETSGTLQETQYFGPGTRLLVL.

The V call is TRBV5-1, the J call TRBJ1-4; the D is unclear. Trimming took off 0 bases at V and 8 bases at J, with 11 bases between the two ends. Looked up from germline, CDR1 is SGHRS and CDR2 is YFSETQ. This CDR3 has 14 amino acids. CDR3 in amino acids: CASSLGGVGEKLFF. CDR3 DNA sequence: TGCGCCAGCAGCTTGGGCGGGGTTGGGGAAAAACTGTTTTTT.

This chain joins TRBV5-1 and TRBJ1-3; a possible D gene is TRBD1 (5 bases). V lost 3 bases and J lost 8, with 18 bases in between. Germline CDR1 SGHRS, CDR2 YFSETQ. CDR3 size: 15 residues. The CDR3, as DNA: TGCGCCAGCAGCTCTTCCGGGACTCAGACGGACACCATATATTTT. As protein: CASSSSGTQTDTIYF. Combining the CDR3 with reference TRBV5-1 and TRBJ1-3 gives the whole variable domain KAGVTQTPRYLIKTRGQQVTLSCSPISGHRSVSWYQQTPGQGLQFLFEYFSETQRNKGNFPGRFSGRQFSNSRSEMNVSTLELGDSALYLCASSSSGTQTDTIYFGEGSWLTVV.

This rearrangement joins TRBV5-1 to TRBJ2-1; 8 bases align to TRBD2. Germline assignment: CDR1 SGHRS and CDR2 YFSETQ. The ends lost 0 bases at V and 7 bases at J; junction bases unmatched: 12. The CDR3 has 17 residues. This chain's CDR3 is CASSLGWSGSGRNEQFF. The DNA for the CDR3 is TGCGCCAGCAGCTTGGGGTGGAGCGGGAGCGGTCGGAATGAGCAGTTCTTC.

CDR3 bases: TGTGCCAGCAGCTTACTGGCTAGCGGTTACAATGAGCAGTTCTTC. Protein: CASSLLASGYNEQFF. The J gene is TRBJ2-1, the V gene TRBV7-9, with 7 positions matching TRBD2. The V gene end was trimmed by 2 bases and the J gene end by 4 bases; junction bases not matched to a gene: 5. The CDR3 consists of 15 residues. The germline V gene encodes CDR1 SEHNR and CDR2 FQNEAQ (reference sequence).

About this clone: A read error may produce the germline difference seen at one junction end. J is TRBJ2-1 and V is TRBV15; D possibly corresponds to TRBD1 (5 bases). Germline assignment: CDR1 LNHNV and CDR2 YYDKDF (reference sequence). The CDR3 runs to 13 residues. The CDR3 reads CATSRQGYDEQFF. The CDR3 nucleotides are TGTGCCACCAGCAGACAGGGCTACGATGAGCAGTTCTTC. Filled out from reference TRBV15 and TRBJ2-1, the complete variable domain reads DAMVIQNPRYQVTQFGKPVTLSCSQTLNHNVMYWYQQKSSQAPKLLFHYYDKDFNNEADTPDNFQSRRPNTSFCFLDIRSPGLGDTAMYLCATSRQGYDEQFFGPGTRLTVL.

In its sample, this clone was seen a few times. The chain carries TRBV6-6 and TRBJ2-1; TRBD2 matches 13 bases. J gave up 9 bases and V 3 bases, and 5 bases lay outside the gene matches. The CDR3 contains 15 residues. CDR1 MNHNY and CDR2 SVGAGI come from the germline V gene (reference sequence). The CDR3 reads CASSYGLAGASEQFF. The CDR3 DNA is TGTGCCAGCAGTTATGGACTAGCGGGAGCTAGTGAGCAGTTCTTC.

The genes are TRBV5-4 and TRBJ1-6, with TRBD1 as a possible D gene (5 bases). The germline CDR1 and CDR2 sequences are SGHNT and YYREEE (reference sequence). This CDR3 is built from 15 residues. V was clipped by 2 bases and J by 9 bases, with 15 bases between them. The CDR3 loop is CASSFIPTDSSPLHF. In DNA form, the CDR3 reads TGTGCCAGCAGCTTTATCCCGACAGATTCTTCACCCCTCCACTTT.

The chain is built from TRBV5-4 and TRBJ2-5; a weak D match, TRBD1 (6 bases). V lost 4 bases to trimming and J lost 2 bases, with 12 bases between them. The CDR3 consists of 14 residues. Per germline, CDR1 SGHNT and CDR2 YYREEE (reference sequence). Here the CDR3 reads CASSRTGSQETQYF. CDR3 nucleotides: TGTGCCAGCAGCAGAACAGGGTCACAAGAGACCCAGTACTTC.

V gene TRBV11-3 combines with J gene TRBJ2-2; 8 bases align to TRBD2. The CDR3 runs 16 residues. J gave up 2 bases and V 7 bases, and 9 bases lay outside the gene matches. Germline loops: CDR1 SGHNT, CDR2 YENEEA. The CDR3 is CASNKAGATNTGELFF. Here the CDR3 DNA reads TGTGCCAGCAATAAAGCGGGAGCCACCAACACCGGGGAGCTGTTTTTT.

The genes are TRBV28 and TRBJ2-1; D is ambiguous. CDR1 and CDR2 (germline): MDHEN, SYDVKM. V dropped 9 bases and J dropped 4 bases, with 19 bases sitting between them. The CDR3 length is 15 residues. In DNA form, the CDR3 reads TGTGCCAGTCGGCTGGCTTGGCGGAGTTACAATGAGCAGTTCTTC. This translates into CASRLAWRSYNEQFF.

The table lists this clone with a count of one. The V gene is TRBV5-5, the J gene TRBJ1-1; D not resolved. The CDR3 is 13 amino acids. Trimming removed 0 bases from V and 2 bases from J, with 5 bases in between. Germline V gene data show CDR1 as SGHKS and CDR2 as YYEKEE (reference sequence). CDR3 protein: CASSLVSNTEAFF. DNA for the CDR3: TGTGCCAGCAGCTTGGTCAGTAACACTGAAGCTTTCTTT. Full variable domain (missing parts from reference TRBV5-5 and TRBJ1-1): DAGVTQSPTHLIKTRGQQVTLRCSPISGHKSVSWYQQVLGQGPQFIFQYYEKEERGRGNFPDRFSARQFPNYSSELNVNALLLGDSALYLCASSLVSNTEAFFGQGTRLTVV.

The CDR3 coding sequence is TGTGCCAGCAGTGCTCTAGCGGCCTACTACAATGAGCAGTTCTTC. The encoded protein is CASSALAAYYNEQFF. The gene calls are TRBV28 and TRBJ2-1; TRBD2 aligns across 7 bases. This CDR3 is built from 15 residues. After removal of 5 bases from V and 3 bases from J, the junction contained 7 bases not matched to a gene. Germline CDR1 is MDHEN and CDR2 is SYDVKM.

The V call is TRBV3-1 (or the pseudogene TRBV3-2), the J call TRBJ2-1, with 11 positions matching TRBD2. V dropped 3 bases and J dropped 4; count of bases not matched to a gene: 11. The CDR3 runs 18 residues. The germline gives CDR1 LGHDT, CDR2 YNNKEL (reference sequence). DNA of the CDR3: TGTGCCAGCAGCCACCCTCTCCCACTAGCGGGAGCTTACAATGAGCAGTTCTTC. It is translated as CASSHPLPLAGAYNEQFF.

The CDR3 is CASSTEFEQYF. Here the CDR3 DNA reads TGCGCCAGCTCGACGGAGTTCGAGCAGTACTTC. The chain recombines TRBV5-1 with TRBJ2-7; D is unclear. The CDR3 sequence is 11 residues long. Trimming removed 7 bases from V and 6 bases from J, with 11 bases in between. Germline V lookup: CDR1 SGHRS, CDR2 YFSETQ.